A single T cell receptor beta chain is shown here with its context. The antigen it binds to is not known. Within one base of it there is no much larger clone, and no base qualities were kept. Reading from cysteine to phenylalanine, the CDR3 counts 13 amino acids. Here the CDR3 DNA is all that survives: 39 bases in frame from base 1. CDR1 and CDR2, looked up from the germline V gene, are SGDLS and YYNGEE. The trim is 3 bases for V and 1 base for J, with a gap of 7 bases between the germline ends. Library preparation employed the immunoSEQ multiplex PCR assay. A mixture of 60 forward primers for TCR Vbeta segments and 13 reverse primers for TCR Jbeta segments was used in the multiplex PCR. The CDR3 region of rearranged TCR beta genes was amplified from genomic DNA with a multiplex PCR assay. Amplified TCR beta libraries were sequenced as 87-base-pair reads on the Illumina HiSeq System. The source study handled its data this way. Across the 700 or so repertoires, a later analysis counted 78 million or so unique TCR beta chains, 9.5 million to 12 million of which were shared by at least two donors. Raw reads were error-corrected and collapsed into unique sequences with a nearest-neighbor algorithm that merged closely related sequences to remove PCR and sequencing errors. CDR3 sequences were aligned to IMGT reference sequences to assign V, D and J gene segments. For a sequence to be retained, at least a six-nucleotide match to both a V gene segment and a J gene segment was required. Rearrangements were classified as productive when the CDR3 lacked stop codons and remained in frame with V and J, and all other rearrangements were classified as non-productive. CDR3 was defined according to IMGT convention as the region running from the second conserved V-encoded cysteine to the conserved J-encoded phenylalanine. The earlier analysis of fewer than 750 of the donors excluded sequences that lacked an unambiguous match to a single V gene segment. An earlier analysis of some 610 of the donors called V segments functional above 56.7% productive rearrangements and segregating when the between-donor standard deviation exceeded 5%. A statistical classification framework was built for diagnosing cytomegalovirus status from the catalog of TCR beta chain sequences. V and J gene assignment, in a later analysis, came from comparing TCR nucleotide sequences with IMGT/GENE-DB human TR gene sequences. The TCRdist pipeline was used in a later analysis to assign CDR3 sequences and most-parsimonious VDJ recombination scenarios. In a later analysis, every TCR beta chain was defined by the combination of its CDR3 amino acid sequence and its V-gene family, and reads without a unique V-gene family were dropped. As a way to deal with suspected cross-contamination and a sequencing artifact, a later analysis dropped hundreds of nucleotide sequences that were highly shared and had low generation probability. In a later analysis, a clonal expansion index for each public chain was calculated from normalized within-repertoire ranks of inferred template counts. A later analysis computed generation probabilities with a VDJ recombination model fitted to out-of-frame rearrangements, and checked the results against IGoR. In a later analysis, hypergeometric tests were used to score TCR-TCR, TCR-HLA and TCR-CMV co-occurrence, with a repertoire-size bias correction applied to TCR pairs. In a later analysis, false discovery rates were estimated by permuting HLA or CMV assignments 20 times. A later analysis grouped co-occurring TCRs with DBSCAN, adding TCRdist sequence similarity when clustering within HLA-allele-positive subsets. For co-occurrence clustering, repertoires with fewer than 30,000 or more than 120,000 public chains were excluded, along with five or six repertoires with anomalous nucleotide sharing. TCRdb holds this immuneACCESS table with in-frame rearrangements only. Some clones are missing; in checked studies, unresolved V genes explain under half, and the rest has no known cause. V, J and clone size are taken as reported in that table, and D and trimming were inferred from the DNA itself. The sample table contains 110,000 or so clones; only one count was recorded for about four fifths of them. About 2.7% of the sample comes from the top ten.

The cohort consisted of 600 or so healthy bone marrow donors. At the time of sampling, all cohort members were nominally healthy, though unrecorded immune exposures were likely present. The donor tested CMV seronegative, placing the donor among the roughly 400 seronegative members of the cohort. A peripheral blood sample was provided by each donor, and peripheral blood mononuclear cells were used for TCR beta sequencing. The Qiagen DNeasy Blood Extraction Kit was used to extract genomic DNA from the blood cell samples. The sample comes from a study of cytomegalovirus exposure and HLA in healthy donors (dated by TCRdb to about 2017). Some background on the complete study: In an earlier analysis of 450 to 750 of the donors, 276 Gb of sequence data and 90 million to 120 million unique TCR beta sequences from about 179 million T cells were reported. An early release covering 500 to 750 HLA-typed donors comprised 250 to 350 gigabases of sequencing data and tens of millions of unique TCR sequences. Of the roughly 390 genotyped donors, 75% to 85% were placed in the genetic ancestry cluster associated with self-reported Caucasian donors. The study aimed to test whether cataloging public T cell receptors could reveal signatures of past pathogen exposure. Using immunosequencing, the study profiled T cell repertoires from 666 subjects and related those repertoires to cytomegalovirus serostatus. Along with the approximately 650-subject first cohort, a separate validation cohort of some 130 different subjects was used. To predict cytomegalovirus infection status, the study brought together high-throughput TCR immunosequencing, statistical association of individual TCRs with disease status, and machine learning. In a later analysis, previously published TCR beta repertoires from more than 500 donors were re-analyzed and high-resolution HLA genotyping was added so that TCR occurrence patterns could be studied. The later analysis used no new phenotypic data to find candidate immune exposures, relying instead on TCR beta sequences and their occurrence across donors. An earlier analysis of 500 to 650 of the donors applied high-throughput TCR beta sequencing to assess whether each TCR beta V gene segment acted as functional or pseudogenic. Donor age, sex, ethnicity and CMV serostatus were compiled alongside the repertoire data. In a later genetic analysis, genome-wide SNP genotypes for 398 of the 666 donors were used, and that subset was treated as a discovery cohort. All discovery cohort repertoires had been generated on a single sequencing platform. Both class I and class II loci were covered by HLA typing, at four-digit resolution. Typing coverage differed by locus: A, B, C, DRB1 and DQB1 were typed in about 620-640 donors, DQA1 in approximately 520, DPA1 in roughly 590, and DPB1 in 400 to 490. Because of strong linkage in the cohort, four or five DR-DQ haplotypes were treated as single units for association and clustering. Among some 400 genotyped donors of the cohort, an average of approximately 230,000 unique TCR beta nucleotide sequences were sequenced per donor, roughly 20% of them non-productive.

The paper's findings and limits, for the study overall: For the cohort, immune exposure information was limited to CMV serostatus. Approximately 18 rarely observed V segments, including chromosome 9 orphons, were excluded from the earlier analysis of some 590 of the donors because counts were too low. It was suggested by the authors that the approach could potentially be generalized to other disease states and immunological phenotypes. The study listed approximately 160 TCR beta chains as associated with cytomegalovirus. A later analysis found that TCR association rates varied across HLA loci, with DRB1 alleles showing the most associated TCRs and HLA-C alleles the fewest. Most TCR sequences were observed very rarely across donors, whereas some public TCRs were present in many individuals. Because HLA typing was missing for some donors at each locus, association tests included only the typed subset. V-gene and J-gene trimming of TCR beta chains was associated with a missense DCLRE1C variant in a later genetic analysis, and the association was replicated in an independent cohort. A few of the identified cytomegalovirus-associated TCR beta chains were confirmed in vitro to be specific for cytomegalovirus antigens. In a later analysis, most CMV-associated TCR beta chains were found to appear HLA-restricted, with HLA associations seemingly driven largely by CMV exposure. In this cohort, only TCR beta chains were sequenced, and detectable features were limited by the absence of alpha or paired-chain data. When HLA alleles, especially DR and DQ, strongly co-occurred, attributing TCR associations to individual alleles was difficult. Specific HLA alleles were associated with 18,000 or so TCR beta sequences at a false discovery rate of 0.05 in a later analysis. Correlated functional status among segregating V segments might be attributable to linkage disequilibrium, but an unknown experimental factor could not be ruled out. An earlier analysis of around 600 of the donors showed that most TCR beta V segments appeared in productive rearrangements either about 87% or about 30% of the time, which broadly matched IMGT annotations. Sequencing depth was assumed to be roughly uniform across donors in the presence/absence analyses, though that assumption may not hold. In a later analysis, several top co-occurrence clusters were reported to appear linked to parvovirus B19, influenza, CMV and Epstein-Barr virus. A further reported finding was that TCR beta sequences accurately predicted the HLA-A and HLA-B alleles for most subjects in the first cohort. Some IMGT-functional V segments, including TRBV6-2 and TRBV6-3, could not be told apart with the 87-base-pair reads, so those segments were excluded. In both the original and validation cohorts, the classifier was reported to diagnose cytomegalovirus status with high specificity and sensitivity. According to a later genetic analysis, donors in an Asian-associated ancestry cluster had fewer N-insertions in productive TCRs than the approximately 700-donor mean. A later analysis found that HLA-associated TCR beta chains were more clonally expanded and had lower generation probabilities than equally common non-associated chains. A cluster of highly shared sequence variants was judged likely to be a technical artifact of the sequencing pipeline.

The sample taken for sequencing was PBMCs. The chain links TRBV9 with TRBJ1-1, and perhaps TRBD1 as D gene, on 5 matching bases. The receptor was derived from a woman aged 18-30 years in good health and CMV-seronegative. The CDR3 has the sequence CASSADTNTEAFF. Read as DNA, the sequence is TGTGCCAGCAGCGCGGACACGAACACTGAAGCTTTCTTT.